The 11 T cell receptor beta chains below all came from one sample that was sequenced in a study of cytomegalovirus exposure and HLA in healthy donors. Amplification used 60 Vbeta primers and 13 Jbeta primers. Data came from immunoSEQ multiplex PCR; TCRdb stores just in-frame clones and leaves some out. The sample has approximately 120,000 clones; over 75% are singletons. Specimen: PBMCs. The source of these receptors is a young man in good health and CMV-seropositive.

CDR3 DNA: TGCGCCAGCAGCTTCGAAGCTGCCGCGGGCTATGGCTACACCTTC. As protein: CASSFEAAAGYGYTF. The chain uses TRBV5-1 and TRBJ1-2; D is unresolved. The CDR3 is made up of 15 amino acids. The germline V gene has CDR1 SGHRS and CDR2 YFSETQ. V was clipped by 2 bases and J by 4 bases, with 15 bases between them.

The gene calls are TRBV4-2 and TRBJ2-1, with no clear D. V dropped 4 bases and J dropped 8 bases, with 12 bases sitting between them. Germline lookup yields CDR1 LGHNA and CDR2 YNFKEQ. The CDR3 has 13 amino acids. CDR3 loop: CASSLNLVYEQFF. In DNA form, the CDR3 reads TGTGCCAGCAGCCTTAATTTAGTCTATGAGCAGTTCTTC.

The gene calls are TRBV5-5 and TRBJ2-7; no reliable D call. The V and J ends lost 4 bases and 5 bases respectively, with 13 bases between them. Germline loops: CDR1 SGHKS, CDR2 YYEKEE (reference sequence). The CDR3 contains 13 residues. CDR3: CASSRTRQDEQYF. CDR3 DNA: TGTGCCAGCAGCCGCACTCGTCAGGACGAGCAGTACTTC.

The gene calls are TRBV30 and TRBJ1-2, with D unresolved. CDR1 is GTSNPN, CDR2 SVGIG, per germline (reference sequence). V was shortened by 4 bases and J by 10 bases, with 16 bases between the two germline ends. This CDR3 is built from 12 residues. The CDR3 nucleotides read TGTGCCTGGAATAGTGAATCTAGTGACTACACCTTC. This gives the protein CAWNSESSDYTF.

The V call is TRBV19, the J call TRBJ2-5; 11 nucleotides agree with TRBD2. With V trimmed by 6 bases and J by 4 bases, 16 bases remained unmatched. Germline-derived CDR1 and CDR2 are LNHDA and SQIVND (reference sequence). The CDR3 loop spans 18 amino acids. CDR3 sequence: CASSPRDLAGGPRETQYF. The CDR3 DNA follows: TGTGCCAGTAGCCCAAGAGACTTAGCGGGAGGGCCCCGAGAGACCCAGTACTTC.

The chain couples TRBV7-8 to TRBJ1-1; the D gene is possibly TRBD1 (5 bases). V was trimmed by 6 bases and J by 1 base, leaving 9 bases between them. Germline V lookup: CDR1 SGHVS, CDR2 FQNEAQ. This CDR3 has 13 amino acids. CDR3 bases: TGTGCCAGCAGTCCTACAGGGAACACTGAAGCTTTCTTT. Translating it yields CASSPTGNTEAFF.

This chain links TRBV6-6 with TRBJ1-1, with 9 bases identical to TRBD1. The CDR3 has 13 amino acids. From germline, CDR1 is MNHNY and CDR2 SVGAGI (reference sequence). The V segment lost 5 bases and the J segment 11 bases; nucleotides outside the gene matches: 9. CDR3 coding DNA: TGTGCCAGCAGTCAGATACAGGGGGCGGACGCTTTCTTT. It encodes CASSQIQGADAFF.

V gene TRBV5-1 combines with J gene TRBJ2-7; 9 nucleotides match TRBD1. Germline V gene sequence: CDR1 SGHRS, CDR2 YFSETQ. The CDR3 is 18 residues long. V lost 2 bases to trimming and J lost 2 bases; unmatched junction nucleotides: 14. DNA for the CDR3: TGCGCCAGCAGCTTAACATACCCGGACAGGGGTGCTACCTACGAGCAGTACTTC. Its protein is CASSLTYPDRGATYEQYF. Filled out from reference TRBV5-1 and TRBJ2-7, the complete variable domain reads KAGVTQTPRYLIKTRGQQVTLSCSPISGHRSVSWYQQTPGQGLQFLFEYFSETQRNKGNFPGRFSGRQFSNSRSEMNVSTLELGDSALYLCASSLTYPDRGATYEQYFGPGTRLTVT.

The rearrangement uses TRBV2 and TRBJ2-7, with TRBD1 identical over 7 bases. CDR1 SNHLY and CDR2 FYNNEI come from the germline V gene. The CDR3 runs to 13 residues. After removal of 4 bases from V and 6 bases from J, the junction contained 6 bases not matched to a gene. The CDR3: CASSVVSGGEQYF. CDR3 DNA: TGTGCCAGCAGTGTAGTTTCAGGGGGCGAGCAGTACTTC.

The chain uses TRBV7-2 and TRBJ1-5; 7 bases agree with TRBD1. The germline V gene has CDR1 SGHTA and CDR2 FQGNSA. This CDR3 contains 15 residues. Losses at the gene ends were 4 bases for V and 4 bases for J; bases not matched to a gene: 7. CDR3 loop: CASSSEDRQNQPQHF. CDR3 DNA: TGTGCCAGCAGCTCTGAGGACAGGCAGAATCAGCCCCAGCATTTT.

The CDR3 loop is CASSSPYRNEKLFF. CDR3 nucleotides: TGTGCCAGCAGTAGCCCTTACAGGAATGAAAAACTGTTTTTT. The V and J genes are TRBV27 and TRBJ1-4; maybe TRBD1 (5 bases). Trimming cost V 5 bases and J 5 bases, with 12 bases left between them. The CDR3 has 14 residues. Germline-derived CDR1 and CDR2 are MNHEY and SMNVEV (reference sequence).